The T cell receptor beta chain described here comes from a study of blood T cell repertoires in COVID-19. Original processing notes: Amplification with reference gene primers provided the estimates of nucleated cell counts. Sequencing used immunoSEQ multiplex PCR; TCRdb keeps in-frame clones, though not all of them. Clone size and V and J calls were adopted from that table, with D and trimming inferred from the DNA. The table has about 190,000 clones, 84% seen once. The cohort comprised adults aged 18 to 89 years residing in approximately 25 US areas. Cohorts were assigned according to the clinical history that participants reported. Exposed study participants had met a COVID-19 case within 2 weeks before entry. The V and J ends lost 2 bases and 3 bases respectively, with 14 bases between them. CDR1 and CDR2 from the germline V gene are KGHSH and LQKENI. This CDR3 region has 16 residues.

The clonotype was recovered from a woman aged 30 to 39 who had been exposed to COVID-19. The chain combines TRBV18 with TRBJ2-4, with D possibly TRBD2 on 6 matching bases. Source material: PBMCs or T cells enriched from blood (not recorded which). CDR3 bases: TGTGCCAGCTCACCAACGTCTAGCGTAGGCAAAAACATTCAGTACTTC. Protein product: CASSPTSSVGKNIQYF.